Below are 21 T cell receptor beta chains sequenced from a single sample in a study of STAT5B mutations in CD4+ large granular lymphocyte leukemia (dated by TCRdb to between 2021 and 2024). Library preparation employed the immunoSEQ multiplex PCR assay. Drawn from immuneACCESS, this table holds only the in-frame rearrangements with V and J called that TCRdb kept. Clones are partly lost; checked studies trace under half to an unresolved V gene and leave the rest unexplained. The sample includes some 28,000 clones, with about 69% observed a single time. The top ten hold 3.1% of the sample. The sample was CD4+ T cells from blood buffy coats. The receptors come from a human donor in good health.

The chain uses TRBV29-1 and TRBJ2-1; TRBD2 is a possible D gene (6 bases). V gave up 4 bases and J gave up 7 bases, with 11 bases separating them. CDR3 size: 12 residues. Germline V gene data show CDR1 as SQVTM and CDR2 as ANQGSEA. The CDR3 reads CSVGVGRNEQFF. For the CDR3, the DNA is TGCAGCGTTGGTGTAGGGAGGAATGAGCAGTTCTTC.

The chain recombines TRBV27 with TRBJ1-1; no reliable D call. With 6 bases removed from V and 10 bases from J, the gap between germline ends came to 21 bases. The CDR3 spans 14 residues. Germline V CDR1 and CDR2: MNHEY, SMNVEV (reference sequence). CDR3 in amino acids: CASSPGPYTLRAFF. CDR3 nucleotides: TGTGCCAGCAGCCCCGGGCCCTATACCCTGCGAGCTTTCTTT.

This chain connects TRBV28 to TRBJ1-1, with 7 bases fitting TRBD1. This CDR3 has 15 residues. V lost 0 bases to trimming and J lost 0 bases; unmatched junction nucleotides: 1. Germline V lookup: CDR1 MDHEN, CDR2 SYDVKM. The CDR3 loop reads CASSLWDRMNTEAFF. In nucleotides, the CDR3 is TGTGCCAGCAGTTTATGGGACAGGATGAACACTGAAGCTTTCTTT. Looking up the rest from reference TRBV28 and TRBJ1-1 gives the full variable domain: DVKVTQSSRYLVKRTGEKVFLECVQDMDHENMFWYRQDPGLGLRLIYFSYDVKMKEKGDIPEGYSVSREKKERFSLILESASTNQTSMYLCASSLWDRMNTEAFFGQGTRLTVV.

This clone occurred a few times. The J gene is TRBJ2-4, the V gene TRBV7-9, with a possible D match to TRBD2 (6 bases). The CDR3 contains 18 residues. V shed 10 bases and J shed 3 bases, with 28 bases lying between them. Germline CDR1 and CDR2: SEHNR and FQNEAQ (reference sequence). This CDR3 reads CATEPLRDPNGGKNIQYF. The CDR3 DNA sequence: TGTGCCACTGAGCCCTTGCGGGACCCCAATGGCGGCAAAAACATTCAGTACTTC. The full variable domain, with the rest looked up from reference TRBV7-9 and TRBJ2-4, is DTGVSQNPRHKITKRGQNVTFRCDPISEHNRLYWYRQTLGQGPEFLTYFQNEAQLEKSRLLSDRFSAERPKGSFSTLEIQRTEQGDSAMYLCATEPLRDPNGGKNIQYFGAGTRLSVL.

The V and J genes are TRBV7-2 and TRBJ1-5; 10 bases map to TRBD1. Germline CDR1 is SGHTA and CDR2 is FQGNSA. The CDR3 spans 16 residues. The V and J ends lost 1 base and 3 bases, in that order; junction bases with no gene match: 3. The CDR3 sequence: CASSLGTGGNNQPQHF. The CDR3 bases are TGTGCCAGCAGCTTAGGGACAGGGGGAAACAATCAGCCCCAGCATTTT.

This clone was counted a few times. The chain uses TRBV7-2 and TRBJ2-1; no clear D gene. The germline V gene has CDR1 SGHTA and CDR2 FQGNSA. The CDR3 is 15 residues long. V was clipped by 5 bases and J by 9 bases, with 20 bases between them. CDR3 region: CASSKGLNFVGEQFF. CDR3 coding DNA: TGTGCCAGCAGCAAAGGCTTAAACTTTGTGGGTGAGCAGTTCTTC.

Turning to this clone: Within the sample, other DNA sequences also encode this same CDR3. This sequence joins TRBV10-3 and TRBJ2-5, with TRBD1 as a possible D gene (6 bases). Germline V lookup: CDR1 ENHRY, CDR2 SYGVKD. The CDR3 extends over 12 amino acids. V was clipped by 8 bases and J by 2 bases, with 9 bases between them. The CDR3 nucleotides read TGTGCCATCGGTACAGGGCAAGAGACCCAGTACTTC. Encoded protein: CAIGTGQETQYF.

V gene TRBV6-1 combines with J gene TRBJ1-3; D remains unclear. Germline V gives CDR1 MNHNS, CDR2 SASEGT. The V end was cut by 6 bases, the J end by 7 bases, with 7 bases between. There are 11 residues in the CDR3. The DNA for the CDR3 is TGTGCCAGCAGACTTGGGAACACCATATATTTT. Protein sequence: CASRLGNTIYF.

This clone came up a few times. The chain's CDR3 is CASSYQAARELFF. In nucleotides, the CDR3 is TGTGCCAGCAGCTATCAGGCTGCTCGGGAGCTGTTTTTT. The V call is TRBV7-6, the J call TRBJ2-2; no definite D call. CDR1 is SGHVS, CDR2 FNYEAQ, per germline. V shed 4 bases and J shed 9 bases, with 12 bases lying between them. CDR3 length: 13 residues.

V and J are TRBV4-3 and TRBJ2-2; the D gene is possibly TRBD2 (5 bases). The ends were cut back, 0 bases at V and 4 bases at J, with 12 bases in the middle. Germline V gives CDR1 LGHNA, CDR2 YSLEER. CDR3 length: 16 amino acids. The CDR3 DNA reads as TGCGCCAGCAGCCAAGAAAGCGGAAGCCGCACCGGGGAGCTGTTTTTT. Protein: CASSQESGSRTGELFF.

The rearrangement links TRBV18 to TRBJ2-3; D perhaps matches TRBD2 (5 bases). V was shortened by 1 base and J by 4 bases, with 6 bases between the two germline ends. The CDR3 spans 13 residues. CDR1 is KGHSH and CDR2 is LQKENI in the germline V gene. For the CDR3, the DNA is TGTGCCAGCTCACCACTTAGCGCAGATACGCAGTATTTT. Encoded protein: CASSPLSADTQYF.

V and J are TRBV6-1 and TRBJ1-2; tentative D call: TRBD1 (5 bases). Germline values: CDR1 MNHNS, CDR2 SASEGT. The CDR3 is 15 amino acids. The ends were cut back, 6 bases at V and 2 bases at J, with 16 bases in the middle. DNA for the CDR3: TGTGCCAGCAGACACCAGGGTCTCCAGAACTATGGCTACACCTTC. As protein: CASRHQGLQNYGYTF.

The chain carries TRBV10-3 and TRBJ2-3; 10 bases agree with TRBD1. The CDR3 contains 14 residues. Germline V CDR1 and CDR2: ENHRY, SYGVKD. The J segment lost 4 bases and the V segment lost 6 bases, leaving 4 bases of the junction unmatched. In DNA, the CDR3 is TGTGCCATCAGCCCGGGACAGGGGCCAGATACGCAGTATTTT. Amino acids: CAISPGQGPDTQYF.

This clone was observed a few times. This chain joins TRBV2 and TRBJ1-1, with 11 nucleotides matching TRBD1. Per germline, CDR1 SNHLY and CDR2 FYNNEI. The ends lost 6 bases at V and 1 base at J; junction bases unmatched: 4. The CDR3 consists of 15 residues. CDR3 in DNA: TGTGCCAGCAGACGGGACAGGGGGAGGAACACTGAAGCTTTCTTT. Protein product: CASRRDRGRNTEAFF.

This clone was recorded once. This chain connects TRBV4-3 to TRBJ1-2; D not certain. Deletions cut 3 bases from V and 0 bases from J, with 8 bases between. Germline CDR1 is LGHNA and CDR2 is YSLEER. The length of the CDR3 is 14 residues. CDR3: CASSQGRTNYGYTF. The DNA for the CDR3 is TGCGCCAGCAGCCAGGGCCGAACTAACTATGGCTACACCTTC.

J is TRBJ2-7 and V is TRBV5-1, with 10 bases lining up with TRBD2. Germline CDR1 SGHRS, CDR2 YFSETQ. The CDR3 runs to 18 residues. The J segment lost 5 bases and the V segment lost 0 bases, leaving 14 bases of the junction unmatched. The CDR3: CASSLDGASGSRRNEQYF. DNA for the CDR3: TGCGCCAGCAGCTTGGACGGGGCTAGCGGGAGTCGAAGGAACGAGCAGTACTTC.

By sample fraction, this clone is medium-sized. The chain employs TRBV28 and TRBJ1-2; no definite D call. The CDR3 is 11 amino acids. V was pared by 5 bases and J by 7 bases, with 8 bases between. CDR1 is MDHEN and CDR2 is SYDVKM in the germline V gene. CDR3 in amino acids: CASSLAAGYTF. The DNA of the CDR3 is TGTGCCAGCAGTCTCGCGGCTGGCTACACCTTC.

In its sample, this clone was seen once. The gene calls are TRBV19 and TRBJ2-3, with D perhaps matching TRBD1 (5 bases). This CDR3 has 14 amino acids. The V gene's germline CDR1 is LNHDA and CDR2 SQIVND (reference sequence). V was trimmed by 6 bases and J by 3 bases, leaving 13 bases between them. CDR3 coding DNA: TGTGCCAGTAGGATGATTGGGGCTACAGATACGCAGTATTTT. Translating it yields CASRMIGATDTQYF.

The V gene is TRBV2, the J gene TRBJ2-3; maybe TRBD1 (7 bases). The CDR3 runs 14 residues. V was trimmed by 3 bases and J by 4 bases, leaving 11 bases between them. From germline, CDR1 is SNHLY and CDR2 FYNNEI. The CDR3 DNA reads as TGTGCCAGCAGTGACAGGGGGGCGGCAGATACGCAGTATTTT. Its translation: CASSDRGAADTQYF.

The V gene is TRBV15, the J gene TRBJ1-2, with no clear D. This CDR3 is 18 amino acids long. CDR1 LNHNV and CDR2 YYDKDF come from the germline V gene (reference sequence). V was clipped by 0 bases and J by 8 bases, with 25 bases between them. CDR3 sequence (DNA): TGTGCCACCAGCAGAGATCGAGAGGTAATGCTCCAATCTACGGGCTACACCTTC. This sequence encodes CATSRDREVMLQSTGYTF.

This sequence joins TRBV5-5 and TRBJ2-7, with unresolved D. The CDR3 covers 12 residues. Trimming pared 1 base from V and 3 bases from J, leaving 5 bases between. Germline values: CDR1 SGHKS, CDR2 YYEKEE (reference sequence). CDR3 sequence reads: CASSLSVYEQYF. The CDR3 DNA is TGTGCCAGCAGCTTGAGTGTCTACGAGCAGTACTTC.